The sequence of this TCR beta chain was determined in a study of blood T cell repertoires in COVID-19 (TCRdb year 2020). Context from the whole study: Samples covering the acute and convalescent phases of COVID-19 were provided by collaborators in the United States, Italy and Spain. The prospective study material was composed of cDNA or gDNA derived from T cells, B-cell-depleted T cells, or PBMCs. Subjects who had been exposed to COVID-19, were actively infected with it, or had recovered from it provided the deeply sampled blood TCRbeta repertoires that made up the dataset. A freely available public database, intended as a resource for researchers studying the immune response to SARS-CoV-2, is where the repertoires were released. Samples came from the ongoing ImmuneRACE study (first 160 participants) plus 1,254 subjects from 6 global collaborators. A de-identified subject ID, COVID-19 status, age in years and sex were almost always included in the sample metadata. HLA class I and class II types, where available, came from metadata supplied by the sample provider rather than from assay-based typing.

This clone was seen a few times. The antigen it recognizes is unknown. Nothing much larger sits one base from this clone, and base qualities are not available. Enrolling through a virtual design, the prospective study's participants ranged in age from roughly 18 to 100 years and lived across more than 20 United States geographic areas. In the prospective study, cohorts were assigned on the basis of participant-reported clinical history obtained from a screening survey and a study questionnaire. Recovered participants in ImmuneRACE Cohort 3 were defined as having two consecutive negative NP/OP PCR tests, clearance from a healthcare professional, or resolution of symptoms. Each participant in the prospective study had whole blood, serum and a nasopharyngeal or oropharyngeal swab collected by mobile phlebotomists. Prospective study participants could optionally give additional blood draws and questionnaires over a 2-month period. Before DNA extraction, prospective study blood samples were shipped either frozen or at room temperature.

The immunoSEQ Assay, a bias-controlled multiplex PCR, was used to amplify TCRbeta CDR3 regions from genomic DNA. Regarding the original processing steps: The number of nucleated cells in each sample was estimated from the amplification of reference gene primers within the assay. To quantify the absolute abundance of each unique TCRbeta CDR3 rearrangement, sequence reads were collapsed and filtered. For each sample, productive Simpson clonality was calculated as the square root of Simpson's diversity index over productive rearrangements. TCRdb provides this immuneACCESS table in a form limited to in-frame rearrangements. Some clones are lacking; in checked studies, under half of them reflect an unresolved V gene, and why the rest are absent is not known. The V and J calls and clone size are taken from that table; D and trimming were inferred from the DNA. A total of about 230,000 clones appear in this sample, 84% of them only once. Of the sample, less than 2% is held by the ten largest clones.

For CDR1 and CDR2, the germline V gene lists SGHVS and FNYEAQ. The V end loses 0 bases and the J end loses 5 bases, and a stretch of 22 bases separates them. Including cysteine and phenylalanine, the CDR3 has 18 amino acids. Only the CDR3 portion is preserved as DNA: 54 bases, with reading frame beginning at the first base. What the research found in general, with its limitations: The amount of clinical and demographic metadata varied by source and participant and was provided uncurated.

The source material was PBMCs or T cells enriched from blood (not recorded which). This TCR derives from a man in his sixties who had recovered from COVID-19. Recombination joined TRBV7-6 with TRBJ1-1; perhaps TRBD1 is the D gene, with 6 bases matching. CDR3 protein: CASSLAGLSGRGRTEAFF. The DNA is TGTGCCAGCAGCTTAGCCGGTCTCTCCGGCAGGGGTAGGACTGAAGCTTTCTTT.